What follows is one T cell receptor beta chain and its context. This clonotype was counted ten times or more. There is no known antigen for this receptor. The record has no base qualities; no much larger clone is one base away. This sample stems from a study of Graves' ophthalmopathy and Graves' hyperthyroidism (dated by TCRdb to the late 2010s). Background for the entire study: Peripheral blood was collected at initial diagnosis, prior to any treatment. The study used TCR beta repertoire signatures to distinguish Graves' ophthalmopathy from Graves' hyperthyroidism and to predict progression to ophthalmopathy. In total, 135 blood samples were TCR-sequenced: around 42 ophthalmopathy, 75 hyperthyroidism and about 17 hyperthyroidism-to-ophthalmopathy patients. A discovery set of about a hundred patients (roughly 41 ophthalmopathy, 60 or so stable hyperthyroidism) was enrolled to explore V-J signatures distinguishing ophthalmopathy from hyperthyroidism. An independent validation cohort was composed of approximately 19 hyperthyroidism patients and about 17 patients who later progressed from hyperthyroidism to ophthalmopathy. In six hyperthyroidism patients, T-cell repertoires of thyroid tissue and blood were compared. Following sampling, methimazole starting at 30 mg daily was administered to hyperthyroidism patients, and high-dose intravenous methylprednisolone was administered to ophthalmopathy patients. For training and testing, the 100 or so patients in the discovery cohort were randomly divided in a 7:3 ratio. Beyond this particular receptor, the publication reports: Most expanded thyroid clonotypes with frequency above 0.001 were also detected in blood, suggesting blood repertoires may reflect the thyroid immune response. Ophthalmopathy was separated from stable hyperthyroidism by the 13-signature model with more than 85% sensitivity and approximately 84% specificity in cross-validation and with 80%/75% in the test set. Sample size was not statistically predetermined, and group allocation was not concealed from the investigators. In validation, the model predicted ophthalmopathy progression with 70.59% sensitivity and about 73% specificity; roughly 12 predicted patients were CT-confirmed with GO in a median of 6.5 months.

TCR beta CDR3 regions were amplified from RNA transcripts for repertoire sequencing. The first round of RT-PCR was done with HTBI primers and the Qiagen OneStep RT-PCR kit, and was followed by a second round of multiplex PCR, then size selection and purification. The libraries underwent paired-end sequencing with 100 bp reads on an Illumina HiSeq2000. The published analysis was carried out like this. SOAPnuke was used to process the reads, throwing out any read that had adapters, had uncalled bases, had a mean Phred below 15, or lacked an exact constant-primer or identifier match. COPE v1.2.5 was used to merge the high-quality paired reads. Clonotypes were defined as unique nucleotide sequences and were aligned to IMGT TRB V, D and J references using MiTCR v1.1. Only V-J combinations with frequency above 0.0001 were analysed, covering 99.2% of repertoires. For each V-J combination, a TCR clonal expansion and chaos score was defined as the ratio of F50 clonal expansion to chaos observed in the TCRdist matrix. Welch's t-statistics and random forest were used to narrow the features down to 10 to 15 V-J combinations, which were then fed into a naive Bayes classifier. The similarity between thyroid and blood repertoires was quantified using the Morisita-Horn index. TCRdb reran the public reads through fastp at Q25 and MiXCR, keeping productive beta chains. Rows with one shared CDR3 protein collapse into an entry with the most common genes and DNA. The V and J calls were not made by the authors but by TCRdb's processing. The sample table holds 200,000 to 250,000 distinct CDR3 sequences, of which roughly 21% were seen once. Roughly 42% of the sample comes from the top ten.

Based on the germline V gene, the CDR1 and CDR2 sequences are SGHRS and YFSETQ. Counted from cysteine to phenylalanine, this CDR3 has 13 amino acids. CDR3 DNA is the only sequence kept; it has 39 bases, read in frame from the first base. The V end loses 0 bases and the J end loses 7 bases, and a stretch of 5 bases separates them. The ophthalmopathy patients had moderately to severely active disease, with a Clinical Activity Score of 3 or higher, a NOSPECS grade of 4 or higher, and a disease duration of less than 3 months. Anyone with other autoimmune diseases, uncontrolled infections, pregnancy or lactation was excluded from the study. Clinical symptoms, serum thyroxine, TRAb, thyroid ultrasound and orbital computed tomography formed the basis of the diagnosis. Ficoll-Paque density gradient centrifugation was used to isolate PBMCs from approximately 10 ml of fresh peripheral blood. Trizol reagent was used to extract the total RNA, and its quality was then checked on an Agilent 2100 Bioanalyzer.

This clonotype was sampled from a woman aged 45-59 years with Graves' ophthalmopathy. Donor details come from another sample of the same person, matched by shared clones. Recombination linked TRBV5-1 to TRBJ1-6, with no reliable assignment of the D segment. The sample comprised peripheral blood. The CDR3 reads CASSLERNSPLHF. The DNA sequence reads TGCGCCAGCAGCTTGGAACGGAATTCACCCCTCCACTTT.